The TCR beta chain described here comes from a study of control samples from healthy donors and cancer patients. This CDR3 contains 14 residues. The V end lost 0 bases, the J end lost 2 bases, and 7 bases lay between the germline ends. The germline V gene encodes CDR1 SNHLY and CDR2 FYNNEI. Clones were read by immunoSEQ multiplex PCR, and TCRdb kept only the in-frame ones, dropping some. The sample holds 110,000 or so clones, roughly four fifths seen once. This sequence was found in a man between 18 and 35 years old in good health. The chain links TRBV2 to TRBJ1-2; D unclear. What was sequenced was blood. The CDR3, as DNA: TGTGCCAGCAGTGAAGCGGGAAGGAACTATGGCTACACCTTC. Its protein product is CASSEAGRNYGYTF.